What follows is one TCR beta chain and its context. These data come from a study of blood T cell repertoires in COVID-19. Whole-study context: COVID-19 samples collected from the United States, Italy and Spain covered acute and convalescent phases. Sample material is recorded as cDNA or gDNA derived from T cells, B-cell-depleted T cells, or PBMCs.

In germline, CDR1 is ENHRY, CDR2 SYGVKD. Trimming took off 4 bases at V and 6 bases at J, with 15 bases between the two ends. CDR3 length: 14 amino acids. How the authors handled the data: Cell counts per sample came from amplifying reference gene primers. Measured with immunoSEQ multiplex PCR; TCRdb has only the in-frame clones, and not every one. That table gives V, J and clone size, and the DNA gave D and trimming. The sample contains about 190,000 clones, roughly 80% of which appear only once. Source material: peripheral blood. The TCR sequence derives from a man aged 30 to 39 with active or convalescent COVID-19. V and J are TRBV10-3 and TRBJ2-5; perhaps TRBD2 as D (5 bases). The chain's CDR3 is CAISGSEVPKTQYF. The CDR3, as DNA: TGTGCCATCAGTGGTTCGGAGGTTCCTAAGACCCAGTACTTC.